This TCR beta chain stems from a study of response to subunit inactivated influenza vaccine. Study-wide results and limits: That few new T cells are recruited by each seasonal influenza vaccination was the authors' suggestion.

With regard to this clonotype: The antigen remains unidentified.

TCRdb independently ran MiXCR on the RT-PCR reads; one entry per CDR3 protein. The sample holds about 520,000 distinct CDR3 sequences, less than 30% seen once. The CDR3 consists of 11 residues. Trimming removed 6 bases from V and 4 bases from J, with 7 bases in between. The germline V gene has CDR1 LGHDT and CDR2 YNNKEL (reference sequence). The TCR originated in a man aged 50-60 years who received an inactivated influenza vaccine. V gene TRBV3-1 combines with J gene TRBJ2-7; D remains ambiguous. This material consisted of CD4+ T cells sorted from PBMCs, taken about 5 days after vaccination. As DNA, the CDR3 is TGTGCCAGCAGGGGGTCTTACGAGCAGTACTTC. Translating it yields CASRGSYEQYF.